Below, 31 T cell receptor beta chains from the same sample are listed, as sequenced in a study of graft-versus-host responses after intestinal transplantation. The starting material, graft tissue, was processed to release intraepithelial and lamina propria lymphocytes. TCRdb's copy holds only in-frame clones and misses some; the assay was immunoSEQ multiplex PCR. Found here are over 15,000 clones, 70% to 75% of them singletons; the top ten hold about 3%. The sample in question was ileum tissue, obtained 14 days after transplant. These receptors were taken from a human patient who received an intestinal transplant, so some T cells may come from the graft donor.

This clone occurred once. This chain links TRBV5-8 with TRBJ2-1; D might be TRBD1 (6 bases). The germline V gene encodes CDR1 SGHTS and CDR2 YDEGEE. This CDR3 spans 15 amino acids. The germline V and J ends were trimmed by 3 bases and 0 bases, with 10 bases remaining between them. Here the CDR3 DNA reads TGTGCCAGCAGCTCGGAGGACAGCTCCTACAATGAGCAGTTCTTC. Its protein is CASSSEDSSYNEQFF.

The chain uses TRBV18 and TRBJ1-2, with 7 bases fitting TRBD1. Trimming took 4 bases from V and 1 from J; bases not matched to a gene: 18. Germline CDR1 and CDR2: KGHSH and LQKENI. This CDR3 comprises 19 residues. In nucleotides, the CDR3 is TGTGCCAGCTCACTTTGGACAGGATGGACCCTAGCCCTTAACTATGGCTACACCTTC. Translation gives CASSLWTGWTLALNYGYTF.

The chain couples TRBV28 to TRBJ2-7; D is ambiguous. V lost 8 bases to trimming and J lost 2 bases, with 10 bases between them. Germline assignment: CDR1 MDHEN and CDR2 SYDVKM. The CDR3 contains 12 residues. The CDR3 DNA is TGTGCCAGCTGCCCCGGCACCTACGAGCAGTACTTC. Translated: CASCPGTYEQYF. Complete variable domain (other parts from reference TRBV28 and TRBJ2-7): DVKVTQSSRYLVKRTGEKVFLECVQDMDHENMFWYRQDPGLGLRLIYFSYDVKMKEKGDIPEGYSVSREKKERFSLILESASTNQTSMYLCASCPGTYEQYFGPGTRLTVT.

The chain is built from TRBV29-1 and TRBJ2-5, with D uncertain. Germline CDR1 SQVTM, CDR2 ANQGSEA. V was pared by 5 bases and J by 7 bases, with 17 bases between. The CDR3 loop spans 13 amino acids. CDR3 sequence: CSVTFSMPGTQYF. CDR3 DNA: TGCAGCGTTACGTTCTCAATGCCGGGGACCCAGTACTTC.

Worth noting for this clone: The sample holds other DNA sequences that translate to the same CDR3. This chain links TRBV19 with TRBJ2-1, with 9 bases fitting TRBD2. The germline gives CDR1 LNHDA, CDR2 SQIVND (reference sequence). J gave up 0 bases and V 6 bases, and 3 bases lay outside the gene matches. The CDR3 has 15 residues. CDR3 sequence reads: CASSISGSSYNEQFF. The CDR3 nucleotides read TGTGCCAGTAGCATTAGCGGGAGCTCCTACAATGAGCAGTTCTTC. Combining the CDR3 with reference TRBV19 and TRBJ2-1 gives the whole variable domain DGGITQSPKYLFRKEGQNVTLSCEQNLNHDAMYWYRQDPGQGLRLIYYSQIVNDFQKGDIAEGYSVSREKKESFPLTVTSAQKNPTAFYLCASSISGSSYNEQFFGPGTRLTVL.

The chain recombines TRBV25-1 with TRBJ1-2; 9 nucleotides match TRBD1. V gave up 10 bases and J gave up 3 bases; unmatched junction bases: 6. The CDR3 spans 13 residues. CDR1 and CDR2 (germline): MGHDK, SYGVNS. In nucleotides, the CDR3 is TGTGCCACCTCGGACAGGGGTGACTATGGCTACACCTTC. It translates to CATSDRGDYGYTF.

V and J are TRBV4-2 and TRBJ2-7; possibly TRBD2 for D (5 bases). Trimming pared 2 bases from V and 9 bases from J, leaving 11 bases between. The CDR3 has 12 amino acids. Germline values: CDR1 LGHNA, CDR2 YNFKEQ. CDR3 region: CASSQSDSLQYF. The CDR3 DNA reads TGTGCCAGCAGCCAATCGGACTCTCTGCAGTACTTC.

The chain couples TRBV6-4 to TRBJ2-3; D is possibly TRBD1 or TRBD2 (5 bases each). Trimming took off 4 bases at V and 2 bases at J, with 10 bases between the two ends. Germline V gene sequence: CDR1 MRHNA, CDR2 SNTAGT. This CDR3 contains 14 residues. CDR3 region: CASSAGDDTDTQYF. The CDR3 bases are TGTGCCAGCAGTGCCGGGGACGACACAGATACGCAGTATTTT.

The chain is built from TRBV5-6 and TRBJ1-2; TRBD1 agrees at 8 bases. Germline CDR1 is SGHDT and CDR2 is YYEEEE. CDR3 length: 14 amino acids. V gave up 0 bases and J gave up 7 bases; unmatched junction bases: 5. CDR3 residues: CASSLAGRGPGYTF. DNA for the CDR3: TGTGCCAGCAGCTTGGCCGGCAGGGGGCCTGGCTACACCTTC.

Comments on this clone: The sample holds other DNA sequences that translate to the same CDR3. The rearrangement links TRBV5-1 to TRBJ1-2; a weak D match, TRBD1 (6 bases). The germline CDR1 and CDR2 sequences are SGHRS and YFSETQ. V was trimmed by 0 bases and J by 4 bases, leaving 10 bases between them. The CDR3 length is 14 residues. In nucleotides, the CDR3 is TGCGCCAGCAGCTTGGGTGGACAGCTCTATGGCTACACCTTC. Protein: CASSLGGQLYGYTF.

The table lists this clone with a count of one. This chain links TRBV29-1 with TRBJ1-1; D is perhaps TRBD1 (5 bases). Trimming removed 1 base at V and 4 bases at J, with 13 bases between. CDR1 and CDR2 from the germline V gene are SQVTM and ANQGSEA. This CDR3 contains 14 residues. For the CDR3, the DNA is TGCAGCGTTGAAGGGGTAGGGGCGCGCACTGAAGCTTTCTTT. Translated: CSVEGVGARTEAFF.

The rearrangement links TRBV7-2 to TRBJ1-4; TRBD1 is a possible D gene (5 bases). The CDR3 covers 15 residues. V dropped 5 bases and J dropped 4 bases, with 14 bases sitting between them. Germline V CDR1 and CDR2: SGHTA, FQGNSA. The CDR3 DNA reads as TGTGCCAGCAGCCCGAGGGGTGGGGATAATGAAAAACTGTTTTTT. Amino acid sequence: CASSPRGGDNEKLFF. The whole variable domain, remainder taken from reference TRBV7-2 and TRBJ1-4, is GAGVSQSPSNKVTEKGKDVELRCDPISGHTALYWYRQSLGQGLEFLIYFQGNSAPDKSGLPSDRFSAERTGGSVSTLTIQRTQQEDSAVYLCASSPRGGDNEKLFFGSGTQLSVL.

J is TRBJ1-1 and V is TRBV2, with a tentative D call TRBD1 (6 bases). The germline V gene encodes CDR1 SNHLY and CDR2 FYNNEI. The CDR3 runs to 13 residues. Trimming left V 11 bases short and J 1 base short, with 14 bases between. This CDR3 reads CAGTGTPNTEAFF. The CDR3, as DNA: TGTGCCGGAACCGGGACACCGAACACTGAAGCTTTCTTT.

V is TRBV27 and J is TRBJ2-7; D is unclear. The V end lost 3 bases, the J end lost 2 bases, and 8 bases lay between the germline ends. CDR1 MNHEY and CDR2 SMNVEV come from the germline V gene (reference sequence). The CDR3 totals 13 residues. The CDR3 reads CASSFGSAYEQYF. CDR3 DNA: TGTGCCAGCAGTTTTGGGTCAGCCTACGAGCAGTACTTC.

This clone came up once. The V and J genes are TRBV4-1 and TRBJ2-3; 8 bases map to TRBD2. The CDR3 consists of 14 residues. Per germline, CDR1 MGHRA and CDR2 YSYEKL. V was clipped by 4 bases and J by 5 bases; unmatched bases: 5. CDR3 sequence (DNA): TGCGCCAGCAGCCTCGGACTAGCTGGAGATACGCAGTATTTT. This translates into CASSLGLAGDTQYF.

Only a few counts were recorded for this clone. For the CDR3, the DNA is TGTGCCATCAGTGACAGGGGCGAGCAGTACTTC. Amino acid sequence: CAISDRGEQYF. The chain recombines TRBV10-3 with TRBJ2-7; perhaps TRBD1 as D (6 bases). Germline lookup yields CDR1 ENHRY and CDR2 SYGVKD. V lost 3 bases and J 6 bases, leaving 6 bases between the germline ends. The CDR3 has 11 residues.

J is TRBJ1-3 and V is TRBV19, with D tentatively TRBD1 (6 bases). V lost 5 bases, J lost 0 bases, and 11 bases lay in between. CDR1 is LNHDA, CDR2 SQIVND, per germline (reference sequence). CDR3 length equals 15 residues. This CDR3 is CASSPGQPSGNTIYF. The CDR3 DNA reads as TGTGCCAGTAGTCCTGGACAGCCCTCTGGAAACACCATATATTTT.

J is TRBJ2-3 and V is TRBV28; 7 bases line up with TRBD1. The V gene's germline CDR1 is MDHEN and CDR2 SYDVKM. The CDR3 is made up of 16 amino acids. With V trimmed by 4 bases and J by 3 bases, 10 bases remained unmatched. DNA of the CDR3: TGTGCCAGCAGTTCTGCCGGGACAGCGAGGACAGATACGCAGTATTTT. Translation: CASSSAGTARTDTQYF.

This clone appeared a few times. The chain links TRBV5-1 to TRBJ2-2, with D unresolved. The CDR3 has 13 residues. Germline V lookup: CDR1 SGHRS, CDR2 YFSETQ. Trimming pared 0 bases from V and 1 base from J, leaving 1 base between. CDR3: CASSLGNTGELFF. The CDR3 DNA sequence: TGCGCCAGCAGCTTGGGGAACACCGGGGAGCTGTTTTTT.

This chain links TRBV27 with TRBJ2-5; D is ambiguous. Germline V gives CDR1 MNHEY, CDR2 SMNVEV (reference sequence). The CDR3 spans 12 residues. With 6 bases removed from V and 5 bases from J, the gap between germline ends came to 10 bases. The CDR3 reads CASRGLQETQYF. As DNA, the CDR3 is TGTGCCAGCAGGGGGTTGCAGGAGACCCAGTACTTC.

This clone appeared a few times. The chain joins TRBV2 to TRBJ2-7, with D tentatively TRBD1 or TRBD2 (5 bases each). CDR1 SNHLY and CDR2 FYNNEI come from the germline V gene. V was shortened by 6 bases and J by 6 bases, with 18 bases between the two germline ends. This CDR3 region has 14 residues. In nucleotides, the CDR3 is TGTGCCAGCAGCCCGGGACCGGGTGTTCGCGAGCAGTACTTC. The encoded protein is CASSPGPGVREQYF.

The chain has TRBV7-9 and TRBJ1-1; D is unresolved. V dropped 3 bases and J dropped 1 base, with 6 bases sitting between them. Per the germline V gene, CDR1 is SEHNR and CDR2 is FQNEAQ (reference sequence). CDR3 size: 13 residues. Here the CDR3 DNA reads TGTGCCAGCAGCTTTGACGGGAACACTGAAGCTTTCTTT. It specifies CASSFDGNTEAFF.

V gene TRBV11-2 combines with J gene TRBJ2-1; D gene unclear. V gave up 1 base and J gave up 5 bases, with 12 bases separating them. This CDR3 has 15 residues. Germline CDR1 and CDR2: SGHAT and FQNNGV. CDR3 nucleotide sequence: TGTGCCAGCAGCTTAGGACGCACCACTCACAATGAGCAGTTCTTC. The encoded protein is CASSLGRTTHNEQFF.

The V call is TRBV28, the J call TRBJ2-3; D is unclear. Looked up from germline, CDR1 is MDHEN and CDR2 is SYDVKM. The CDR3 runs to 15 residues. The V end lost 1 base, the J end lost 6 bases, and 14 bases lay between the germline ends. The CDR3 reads CASSLSAHGMDTQYF. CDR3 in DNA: TGTGCCAGCAGTTTATCAGCCCACGGTATGGATACGCAGTATTTT.

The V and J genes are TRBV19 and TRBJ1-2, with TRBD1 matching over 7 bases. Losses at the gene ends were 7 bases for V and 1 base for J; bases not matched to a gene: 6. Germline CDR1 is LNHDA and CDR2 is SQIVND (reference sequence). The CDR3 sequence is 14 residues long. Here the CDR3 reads CASMGDRGNYGYTF. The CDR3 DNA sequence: TGTGCCAGTATGGGGGACAGAGGTAACTATGGCTACACCTTC.

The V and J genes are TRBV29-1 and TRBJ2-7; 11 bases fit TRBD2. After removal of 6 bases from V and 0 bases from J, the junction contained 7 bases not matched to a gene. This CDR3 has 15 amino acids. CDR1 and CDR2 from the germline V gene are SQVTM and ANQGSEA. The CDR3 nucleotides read TGCAGCGTGGCCGGGACTAGCGGAAGCTCCTACGAGCAGTACTTC. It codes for CSVAGTSGSSYEQYF.

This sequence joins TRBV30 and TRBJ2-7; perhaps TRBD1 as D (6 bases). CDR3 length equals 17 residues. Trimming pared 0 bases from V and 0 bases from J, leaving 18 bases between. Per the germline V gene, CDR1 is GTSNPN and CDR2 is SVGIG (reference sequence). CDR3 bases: TGTGCCTGGAGTGTGACCATGCAGGGGCTCAGCTCCTACGAGCAGTACTTC. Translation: CAWSVTMQGLSSYEQYF.

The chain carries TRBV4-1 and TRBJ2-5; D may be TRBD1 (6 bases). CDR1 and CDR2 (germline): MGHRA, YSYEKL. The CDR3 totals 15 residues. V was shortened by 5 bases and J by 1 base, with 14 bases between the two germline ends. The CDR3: CASSWRQGSQETQYF. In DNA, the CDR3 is TGCGCCAGCAGCTGGCGTCAGGGGTCCCAAGAGACCCAGTACTTC.

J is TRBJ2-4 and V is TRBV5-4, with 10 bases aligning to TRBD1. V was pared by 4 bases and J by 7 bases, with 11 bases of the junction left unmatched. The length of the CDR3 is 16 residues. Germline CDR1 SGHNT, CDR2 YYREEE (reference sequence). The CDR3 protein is CASSKKKTGGLNIQYF. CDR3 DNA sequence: TGTGCCAGCAGCAAAAAAAAGACAGGGGGCTTGAACATTCAGTACTTC.

This chain's CDR3 is CASSSPPSPNQPQHF. The CDR3 nucleotides read TGTGCCAGCAGTTCCCCTCCGAGCCCCAATCAGCCCCAGCATTTT. The chain joins TRBV6-6 to TRBJ1-5; D unresolved. V lost 4 bases to trimming and J lost 3 bases, with 13 bases between them. Looked up from germline, CDR1 is MNHNY and CDR2 is SVGAGI (reference sequence). The CDR3 has 15 amino acids.

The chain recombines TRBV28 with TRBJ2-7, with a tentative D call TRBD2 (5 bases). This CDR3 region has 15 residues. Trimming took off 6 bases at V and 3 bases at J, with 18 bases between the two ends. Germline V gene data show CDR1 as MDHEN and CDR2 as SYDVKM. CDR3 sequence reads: CASRMSGAGGYEQYF. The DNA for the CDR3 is TGTGCCAGCAGAATGAGCGGAGCCGGCGGCTACGAGCAGTACTTC.